This TCR beta chain was identified in a study of preoperative IRX-2 immunotherapy in early breast cancer. Treatment here: preoperative locoregional IRX-2 cytokine immunotherapy. Preoperative locoregional IRX-2 cytokine immunotherapy was tested in the phase Ib source study. V was clipped by 2 bases and J by 4 bases, with 9 bases between them. This CDR3 is built from 13 residues. The V gene's germline CDR1 is SGHNT and CDR2 YYREEE (reference sequence). TCRdb keeps only in-frame clones here, not all; method: immunoSEQ multiplex PCR. The table includes under 45,000 clones, about 95% detected once. This sequence was found in a human donor with breast cancer. The rearrangement joins TRBV5-4 to TRBJ2-5, with unresolved D. The sequences come from tumor tissue, collected after IRX-2 immunotherapy. The CDR3 sequence is CASSFGALETQYF. CDR3 nucleotides: TGTGCCAGCAGCTTTGGAGCCCTAGAGACCCAGTACTTC.